This T cell receptor beta chain was identified in a study of radiotherapy plus CTLA-4 blockade in lung cancer. Across the study: Patients showed objective responses in 15% to 20% of cases and disease control in roughly 34%. General study findings and limits: Reports identified early blood T cell clone dynamics, with interferon-beta, as the best response predictor.

The CDR3 runs to 14 residues. V was shortened by 6 bases and J by 0 bases, with 11 bases between the two germline ends. CDR1 and CDR2 (germline): SGHTA, FQGNSA. Measured with immunoSEQ multiplex PCR; TCRdb has only the in-frame clones, and not every one. The table has 45,000 to 55,000 clones, around four fifths seen once; the top ten hold 3.2%. Enrolled patients, whose metastatic non-small-cell lung cancer was chemo-refractory, received focal radiation plus CTLA-4 blockade with ipilimumab. By its share, this clone is medium-sized. Antigen unknown. The sequence came from a human donor with non-small cell lung cancer who had a partial response to radiotherapy plus ipilimumab. Sequencing was performed on peripheral blood, taken from a patient treated with radiotherapy plus ipilimumab. V gene TRBV7-2 combines with J gene TRBJ1-1; D gene ambiguous. The CDR3 DNA follows: TGTGCCAGCAGGACGAGACTAATGAACACTGAAGCTTTCTTT. It encodes CASRTRLMNTEAFF.